Listed below are T cell receptor beta chains from one sample, sequenced in a study of memory CD4+ T cells and cytomegalovirus serostatus. The method was immunoSEQ multiplex PCR; TCRdb's version includes in-frame clones alone and lacks a portion of them. Of more than 35,000 clones in the sample, around three quarters were seen once. The sample comprised memory CD4+ T cells from blood. The origin of the receptors is an adult in good health and CMV-seronegative. CDR3s include the opening cysteine and the closing phenylalanine or tryptophan. A D gene is named only where the DNA matches it firmly. For some rows the clone size is stated as once, few or many, or as a class when expanded; others skip it.

d_gene: TRBD1; abundance: -; j_gene: TRBJ1-2; v_gene: TRBV19; CDR3aa: CASSIPRQGAIGYTF; CDR3nt: TGTGCCAGTAGTATCCCCCGACAGGGGGCCATCGGGTACACCTTC
d_gene: -; abundance: -; j_gene: TRBJ1-2; v_gene: TRBV9; CDR3aa: CASSEGGSPPGYTF; CDR3nt: TGTGCCAGCAGCGAAGGTGGCAGTCCACCTGGCTACACCTTC
d_gene: -; abundance: -; j_gene: TRBJ1-5; v_gene: TRBV2; CDR3aa: CASSGGSSGSDQPQHF; CDR3nt: TGTGCCAGCAGTGGGGGCAGTTCAGGGTCGGATCAGCCCCAGCATTTT
d_gene: -; abundance: -; j_gene: TRBJ1-1; v_gene: TRBV29-1; CDR3aa: CSVGTSNTEAFF; CDR3nt: TGCAGCGTTGGAACATCCAACACTGAAGCTTTCTTT
d_gene: TRBD1; abundance: -; j_gene: TRBJ1-6; v_gene: TRBV7-9; CDR3aa: CASSSQGTNSPLHF; CDR3nt: TGTGCCAGCAGCTCACAGGGGACTAATTCACCCCTCCACTTT
d_gene: TRBD1; abundance: once; j_gene: TRBJ1-6; v_gene: TRBV19; CDR3aa: CASSTQARQGANSPLHF; CDR3nt: TGTGCCAGTAGTACACAAGCCAGACAGGGGGCGAATTCACCCCTCCACTTT
d_gene: -; abundance: -; j_gene: TRBJ2-1; v_gene: TRBV10-3; CDR3aa: CAISGRLTYNEQFF; CDR3nt: TGTGCCATCAGTGGACGTCTCACCTACAATGAGCAGTTCTTC
d_gene: -; abundance: -; j_gene: TRBJ1-2; v_gene: TRBV5-6; CDR3aa: CASSLARAEAGYGYTF; CDR3nt: TGTGCCAGCAGCTTGGCCAGGGCAGAGGCAGGGTATGGCTACACCTTC
d_gene: -; abundance: -; j_gene: TRBJ1-2; v_gene: TRBV2; CDR3aa: CASRDDKGPFSGYTF; CDR3nt: TGTGCCAGCAGGGACGACAAGGGGCCCTTTTCCGGCTACACCTTC
d_gene: TRBD1; abundance: few; j_gene: TRBJ2-2; v_gene: TRBV10-3; CDR3aa: CAISEGTGPGELFF; CDR3nt: TGTGCCATCAGTGAGGGGACAGGGCCCGGGGAGCTGTTTTTT
d_gene: -; abundance: few; j_gene: TRBJ2-7; v_gene: TRBV7-3; CDR3aa: CASSLAGAEDEQYF; CDR3nt: TGTGCCAGCAGCTTGGCAGGGGCAGAGGACGAGCAGTACTTC
d_gene: -; abundance: -; j_gene: TRBJ1-1; v_gene: TRBV19; CDR3aa: CASTHQGLNTEAFF; CDR3nt: TGTGCCAGTACCCATCAGGGATTGAACACTGAAGCTTTCTTT
d_gene: TRBD1; abundance: -; j_gene: TRBJ1-1; v_gene: TRBV5-1; CDR3aa: CASSLGRGTAHPNTEAFF; CDR3nt: TGCGCCAGCAGCTTGGGTCGTGGGACAGCCCATCCGAACACTGAAGCTTTCTTT
d_gene: TRBD2; abundance: -; j_gene: TRBJ2-5; v_gene: TRBV5-1; CDR3aa: CASSLAGTSGGAKTQYF; CDR3nt: TGCGCCAGCAGCTTGGCCGGGACTAGCGGGGGGGCCAAGACCCAGTACTTC
d_gene: TRBD1; abundance: -; j_gene: TRBJ1-1; v_gene: TRBV5-6; CDR3aa: CASSYRGYVGEAFF; CDR3nt: TGTGCCAGCAGCTACAGGGGGTACGTGGGTGAAGCTTTCTTT
d_gene: -; abundance: -; j_gene: TRBJ2-7; v_gene: TRBV5-6; CDR3aa: CASSLNREQYF; CDR3nt: TGTGCCAGCAGCCTAAACCGGGAGCAGTACTTC
d_gene: -; abundance: -; j_gene: TRBJ1-2; v_gene: TRBV5-6; CDR3aa: CASSSASGYKGYTF; CDR3nt: TGTGCCAGCAGCTCGGCCTCCGGGTATAAAGGCTACACCTTC
d_gene: -; abundance: few; j_gene: TRBJ2-4; v_gene: TRBV20-1; CDR3aa: CSARQGNIQYF; CDR3nt: TGCAGTGCTAGACAGGGGAACATTCAGTACTTC
d_gene: -; abundance: once; j_gene: TRBJ1-1; v_gene: TRBV6-5; CDR3aa: CASSRGRAQTEAFF; CDR3nt: TGTGCCAGCAGTAGAGGGAGGGCGCAGACTGAAGCTTTCTTT
d_gene: -; abundance: -; j_gene: TRBJ2-3; v_gene: TRBV18; CDR3aa: CASSPGSDTQYF; CDR3nt: TGTGCCAGCTCACCAGGGTCAGATACGCAGTATTTT
d_gene: TRBD2; abundance: -; j_gene: TRBJ2-3; v_gene: TRBV2; CDR3aa: CASSKRGSTDTQYF; CDR3nt: TGTGCCAGCAGTAAGCGGGGTAGCACAGATACGCAGTATTTT
d_gene: -; abundance: -; j_gene: TRBJ1-2; v_gene: TRBV7-2; CDR3aa: CASSPEGVYGYTF; CDR3nt: TGTGCCAGCAGTCCCGAGGGAGTTTATGGCTACACCTTC
d_gene: -; abundance: few; j_gene: TRBJ1-1; v_gene: TRBV15; CDR3aa: CATNREPNTEAFF; CDR3nt: TGTGCCACCAACAGGGAACCTAACACTGAAGCTTTCTTT
d_gene: -; abundance: -; j_gene: TRBJ1-6; v_gene: TRBV6-5; CDR3aa: CASGKTGSPLHF; CDR3nt: TGTGCCAGCGGGAAGACAGGTTCACCCCTCCACTTT
d_gene: TRBD1; abundance: once; j_gene: TRBJ1-5; v_gene: TRBV5-8; CDR3aa: CASSFWQGVNNQPQHF; CDR3nt: TGTGCCAGCAGCTTTTGGCAGGGGGTTAACAATCAGCCCCAGCATTTT
d_gene: -; abundance: -; j_gene: TRBJ1-2; v_gene: TRBV6-1; CDR3aa: CASSLQGATDGYTF; CDR3nt: TGTGCCAGCAGTTTACAGGGCGCTACAGACGGCTACACCTTC
d_gene: TRBD2; abundance: -; j_gene: TRBJ2-1; v_gene: TRBV7-9; CDR3aa: CASSLGITTGGSDEQFF; CDR3nt: TGTGCCAGCAGCTTAGGGATTACTACGGGGGGGTCGGATGAGCAGTTCTTC
d_gene: TRBD1; abundance: -; j_gene: TRBJ1-6; v_gene: TRBV5-5; CDR3aa: CASSYQGEVNSPLHF; CDR3nt: TGTGCCAGCAGCTATCAGGGGGAAGTTAATTCACCCCTCCACTTT
d_gene: -; abundance: -; j_gene: TRBJ2-2; v_gene: TRBV6-4; CDR3aa: CATSLSSANTGELFF; CDR3nt: TGTGCCACGAGTTTAAGCAGCGCGAACACCGGGGAGCTGTTTTTT
d_gene: -; abundance: -; j_gene: TRBJ1-1; v_gene: TRBV25-1; CDR3aa: CASSDSRTAGTEAFF; CDR3nt: TGTGCCAGCAGTGATAGTAGGACCGCTGGTACTGAAGCTTTCTTT
d_gene: -; abundance: -; j_gene: TRBJ2-3; v_gene: TRBV19; CDR3aa: CASTGPLTDTQYF; CDR3nt: TGTGCCAGTACCGGGCCCCTCACAGATACGCAGTATTTT
d_gene: -; abundance: -; j_gene: TRBJ2-5; v_gene: TRBV7-6; CDR3aa: CASSLVYEETQYF; CDR3nt: TGTGCCAGCAGCTTAGTATACGAAGAGACCCAGTACTTC
d_gene: -; abundance: -; j_gene: TRBJ2-5; v_gene: TRBV5-4; CDR3aa: CASSLYQETQYF; CDR3nt: TGTGCCAGCAGCTTGTACCAAGAGACCCAGTACTTC
d_gene: -; abundance: -; j_gene: TRBJ2-3; v_gene: TRBV5-1; CDR3aa: CASSQATARSTDTQYF; CDR3nt: TGCGCCAGCAGCCAGGCCACAGCTCGTAGCACAGATACGCAGTATTTT
d_gene: TRBD2; abundance: -; j_gene: TRBJ2-7; v_gene: TRBV6-6; CDR3aa: CASGLTSGGAVEQYF; CDR3nt: TGTGCCAGCGGCCTCACTAGCGGGGGGGCCGTCGAGCAGTACTTC
d_gene: -; abundance: once; j_gene: TRBJ2-2; v_gene: TRBV30; CDR3aa: CARGPQTESANTGELFF; CDR3nt: TGTGCCCGAGGTCCCCAAACAGAAAGCGCGAACACCGGGGAGCTGTTTTTT
d_gene: -; abundance: -; j_gene: TRBJ2-1; v_gene: TRBV29-1; CDR3aa: CSGGLYNEQFF; CDR3nt: TGCAGCGGGGGACTTTACAATGAGCAGTTCTTC